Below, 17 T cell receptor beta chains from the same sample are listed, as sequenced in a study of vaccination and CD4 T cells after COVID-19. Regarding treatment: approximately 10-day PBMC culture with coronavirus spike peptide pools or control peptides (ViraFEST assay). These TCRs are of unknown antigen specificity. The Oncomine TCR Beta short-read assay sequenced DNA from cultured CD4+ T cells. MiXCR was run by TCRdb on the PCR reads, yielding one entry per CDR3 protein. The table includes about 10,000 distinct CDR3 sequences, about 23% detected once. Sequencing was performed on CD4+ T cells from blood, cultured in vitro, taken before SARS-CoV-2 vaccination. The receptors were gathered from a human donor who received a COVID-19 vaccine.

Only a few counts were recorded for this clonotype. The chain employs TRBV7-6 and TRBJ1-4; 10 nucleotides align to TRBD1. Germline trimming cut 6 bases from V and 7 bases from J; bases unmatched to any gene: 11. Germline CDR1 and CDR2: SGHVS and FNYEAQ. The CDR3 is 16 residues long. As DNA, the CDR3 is TGTGCCAGCAGGCCCGATTCGGGGACAGGGGTTGAAAAACTGTTTTTT. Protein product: CASRPDSGTGVEKLFF.

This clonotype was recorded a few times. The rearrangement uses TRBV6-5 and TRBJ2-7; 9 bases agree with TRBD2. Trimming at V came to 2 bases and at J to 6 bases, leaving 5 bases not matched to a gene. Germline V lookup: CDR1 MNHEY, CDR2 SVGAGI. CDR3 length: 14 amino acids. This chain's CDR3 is CASSYGGGVGEQYF. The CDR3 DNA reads TGTGCCAGCAGTTACGGCGGGGGGGTGGGCGAGCAGTACTTC.

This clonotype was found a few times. The chain's CDR3 is CASSMRDRVTYEQYF. DNA of the CDR3: TGTGCCAGTAGTATGAGGGACAGGGTTACCTACGAGCAGTACTTC. The rearrangement links TRBV19 to TRBJ2-7; TRBD1 matches at 9 bases. Germline V lookup: CDR1 LNHDA, CDR2 SQIVND (reference sequence). CDR3 size: 15 residues. V was clipped by 3 bases and J by 2 bases; unmatched bases: 5.

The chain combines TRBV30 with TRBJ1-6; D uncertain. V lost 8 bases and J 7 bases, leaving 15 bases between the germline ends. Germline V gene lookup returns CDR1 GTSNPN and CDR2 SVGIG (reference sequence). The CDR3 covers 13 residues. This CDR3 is CALEATANSPLHF. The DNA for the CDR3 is TGTGCCCTGGAGGCAACAGCAAATTCACCCCTCCACTTT.

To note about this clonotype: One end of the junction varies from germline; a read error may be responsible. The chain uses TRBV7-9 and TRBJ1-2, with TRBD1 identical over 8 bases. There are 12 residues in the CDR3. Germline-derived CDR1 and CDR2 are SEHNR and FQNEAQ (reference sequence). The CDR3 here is CASNATGAGYAF. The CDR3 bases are TGTGCCAGCAACGCGACAGGGGCAGGCTACGCCTTC.

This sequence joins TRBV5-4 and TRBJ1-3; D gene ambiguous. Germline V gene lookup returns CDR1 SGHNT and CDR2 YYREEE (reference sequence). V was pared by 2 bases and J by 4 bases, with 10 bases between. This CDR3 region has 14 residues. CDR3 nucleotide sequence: TGTGCCAGCAGCTTAGCCGGGAACGGAAACACCATATATTTT. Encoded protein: CASSLAGNGNTIYF.

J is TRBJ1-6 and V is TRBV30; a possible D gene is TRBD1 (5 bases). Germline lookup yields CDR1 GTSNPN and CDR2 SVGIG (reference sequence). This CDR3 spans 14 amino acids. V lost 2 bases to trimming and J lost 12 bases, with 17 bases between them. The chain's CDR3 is CAWSLGGGKLPLHF. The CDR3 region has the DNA TGTGCCTGGAGTCTCGGGGGAGGGAAATTACCCCTCCACTTT.

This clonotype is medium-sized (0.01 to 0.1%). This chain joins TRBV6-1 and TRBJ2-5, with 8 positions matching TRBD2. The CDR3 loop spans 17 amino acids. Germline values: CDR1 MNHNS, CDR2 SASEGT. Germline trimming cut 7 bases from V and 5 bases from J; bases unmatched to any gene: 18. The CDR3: CASTEGWSSGAAETQYF. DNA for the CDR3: TGTGCCAGCACCGAAGGTTGGAGTAGCGGGGCAGCGGAGACCCAGTACTTC.

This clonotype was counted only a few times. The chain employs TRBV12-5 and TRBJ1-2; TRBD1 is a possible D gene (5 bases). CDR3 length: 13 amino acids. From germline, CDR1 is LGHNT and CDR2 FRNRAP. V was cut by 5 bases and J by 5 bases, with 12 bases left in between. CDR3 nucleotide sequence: TGTGCTAGTGGTGATAATCAGGGTTATGGCTACACCTTC. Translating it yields CASGDNQGYGYTF.

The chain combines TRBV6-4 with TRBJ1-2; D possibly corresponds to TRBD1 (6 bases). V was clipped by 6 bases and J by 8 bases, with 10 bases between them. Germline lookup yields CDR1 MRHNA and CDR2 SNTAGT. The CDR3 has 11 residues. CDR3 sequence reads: CASRQGYGYTF. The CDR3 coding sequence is TGTGCCAGCAGACAGGGATACGGCTACACCTTC.

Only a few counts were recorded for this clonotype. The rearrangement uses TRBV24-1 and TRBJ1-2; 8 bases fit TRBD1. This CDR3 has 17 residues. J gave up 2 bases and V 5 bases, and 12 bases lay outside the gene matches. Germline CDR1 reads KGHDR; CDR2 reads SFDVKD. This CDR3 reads CATSATRTGPGNYGYTF. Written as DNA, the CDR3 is TGTGCCACCAGTGCCACACGGACAGGGCCTGGGAACTATGGCTACACCTTC.

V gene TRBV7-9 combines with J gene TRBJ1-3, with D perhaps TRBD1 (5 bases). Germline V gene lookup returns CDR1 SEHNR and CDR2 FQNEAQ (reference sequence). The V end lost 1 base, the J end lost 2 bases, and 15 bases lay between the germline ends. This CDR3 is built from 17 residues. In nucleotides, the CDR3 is TGTGCCAGCAGCTTAGGAGGGACGGTGGGTCCTGGAAACACCATATATTTT. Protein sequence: CASSLGGTVGPGNTIYF.

CDR3 coding DNA: TGTGCCTGGAGTGCAAACGGACTAGCGGAGCAGTTCTTC. It yields the protein CAWSANGLAEQFF. V and J are TRBV30 and TRBJ2-1, with TRBD2 matching over 9 bases. V shed 1 base and J 10 bases; nucleotides not matched to a gene: 5. The CDR3 contains 13 residues. CDR1 is GTSNPN and CDR2 is SVGIG in the germline V gene (reference sequence).

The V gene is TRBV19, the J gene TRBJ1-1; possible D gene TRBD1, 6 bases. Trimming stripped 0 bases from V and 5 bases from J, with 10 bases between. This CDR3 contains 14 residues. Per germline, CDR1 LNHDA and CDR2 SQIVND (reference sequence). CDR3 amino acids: CASSIEGGRTEAFF. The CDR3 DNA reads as TGTGCCAGTAGTATAGAAGGGGGTAGGACTGAAGCTTTCTTT. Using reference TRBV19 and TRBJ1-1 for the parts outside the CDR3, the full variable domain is DGGITQSPKYLFRKEGQNVTLSCEQNLNHDAMYWYRQDPGQGLRLIYYSQIVNDFQKGDIAEGYSVSREKKESFPLTVTSAQKNPTAFYLCASSIEGGRTEAFFGQGTRLTVV.

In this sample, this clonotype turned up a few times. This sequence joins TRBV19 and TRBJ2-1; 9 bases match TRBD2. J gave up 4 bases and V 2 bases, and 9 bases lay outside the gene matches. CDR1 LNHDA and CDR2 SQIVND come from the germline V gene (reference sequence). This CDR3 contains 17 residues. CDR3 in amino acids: CASSITSGGNLYNEQFF. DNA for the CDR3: TGTGCCAGTAGTATAACGAGCGGGGGGAACCTATACAATGAGCAGTTCTTC.

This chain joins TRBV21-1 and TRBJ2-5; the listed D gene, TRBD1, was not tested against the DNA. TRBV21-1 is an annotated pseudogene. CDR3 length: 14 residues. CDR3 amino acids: CASSLRGKEKTQYF. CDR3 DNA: TGTGCCAGCAGCTTGCGGGGGAAGGAGAAGACCCAGTACTTC.

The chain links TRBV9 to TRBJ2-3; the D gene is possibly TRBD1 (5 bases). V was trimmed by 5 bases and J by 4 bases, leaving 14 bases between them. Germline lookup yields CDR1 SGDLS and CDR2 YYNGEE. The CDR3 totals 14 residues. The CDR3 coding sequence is TGTGCCAGCAGTATACAGGTTTATCCAGATACGCAGTATTTT. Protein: CASSIQVYPDTQYF.